The clone carrying this T cell receptor beta chain appeared a few times. A much larger clone lies one base from this, so it may be a read error. The data were taken from a study of blood T cells in healthy people across ages. Sample-barcoded 5' priming and a J-beta primer mix drove a second PCR of roughly 6 to 12 cycles. With 12 random nucleotides, a template-switch adaptor tagged each individual cDNA molecule. TCRdb called the 5' RACE reads again in MiXCR, with one record for every CDR3 protein. The sample records approximately 900,000 distinct CDR3 sequences, about 28% being singletons. The CDR3 contains 13 residues. CDR1 is MDHEN, CDR2 SYDVKM, per germline. These data were also filed under a second study, of T cells of mothers and their children. That work contributes: Overlap in related mother-child pairs always slightly exceeded unrelated pairs, never significantly.

The source of this sequence is a woman aged 40 to 49 in good health. The V gene is TRBV28, the J gene TRBJ2-1; D is unclear. The assigned J gene may be wrong: the sequence end matches TRBJ2-7 better. Source material: blood. Here the CDR3 reads CASRKSSYNEQYF. CDR3 nucleotides: TGTGCCAGCAGAAAGAGCTCCTACAATGAGCAGTACTTC.